This T cell receptor beta chain comes out of a study of blood T cells in healthy people across ages. This clonotype has just a few counts. Germline values: CDR1 SEHNR, CDR2 FQNEAQ (reference sequence). V was trimmed by 4 bases and J by 2 bases, leaving 15 bases between them. CDR3 length equals 15 residues. The use of a sample-barcoded 5' primer and a J-beta primer mix characterized a second PCR of about 7 to 12 cycles. Every sample gave at least 3 million paired-end reads containing CDR3. TCRdb ran MiXCR on the 5' RACE reads and lists one entry per CDR3 protein. Of about 1,800,000 distinct CDR3 sequences listed, over 25% are singletons. Individuals who donated were healthy Caucasians from Russia aged roughly 6 to 100.

Sequenced sample: blood. The chain uses TRBV7-9 and TRBJ2-7; D is possibly TRBD2 (5 bases). This clonotype was sampled from a woman aged 30 to 39 in good health. In nucleotides, the CDR3 is TGTGCCAGCAGCTCGTTGGACTCCGGAACCTACGAGCAGTACTTC. Translating it yields CASSSLDSGTYEQYF. The full variable domain, rest sourced from reference TRBV7-9 and TRBJ2-7, is DTGVSQNPRHKITKRGQNVTFRCDPISEHNRLYWYRQTLGQGPEFLTYFQNEAQLEKSRLLSDRFSAERPKGSFSTLEIQRTEQGDSAMYLCASSSLDSGTYEQYFGPGTRLTVT.